This TCR beta chain appears in the sequencing data of a study of technical replicates of blood from four donors. TCRdb's copy holds only in-frame clones and misses some; the assay was immunoSEQ multiplex PCR. The sample lists about 73,000 clones, about 92% occurring once. The sequencing sample was made of T cells isolated from PBMCs. The TCR sequence derives from a human donor in good health.

CDR3 nucleotide sequence: TGTGCCAGCAGTTACTCCGACGCAGGAAACACTGAAGCTTTCTTT. It translates to CASSYSDAGNTEAFF. V gene TRBV6-5 combines with J gene TRBJ1-1, with no clear D. Trimming cost V 0 bases and J 2 bases, with 10 bases left between them. The CDR3 spans 15 residues. CDR1 MNHEY and CDR2 SVGAGI come from the germline V gene.